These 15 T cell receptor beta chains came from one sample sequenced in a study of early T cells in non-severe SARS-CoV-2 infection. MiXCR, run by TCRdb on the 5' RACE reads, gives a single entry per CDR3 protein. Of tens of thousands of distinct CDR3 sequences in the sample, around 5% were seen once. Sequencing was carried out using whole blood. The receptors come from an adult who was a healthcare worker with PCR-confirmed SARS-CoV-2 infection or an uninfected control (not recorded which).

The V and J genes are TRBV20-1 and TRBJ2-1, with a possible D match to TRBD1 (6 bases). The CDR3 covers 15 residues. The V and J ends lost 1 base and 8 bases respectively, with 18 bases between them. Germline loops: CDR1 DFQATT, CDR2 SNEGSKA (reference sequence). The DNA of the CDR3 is TGCAGTGCTAGAGGTGGACAGCGTAGTACCGATGAGCAGTTCTTC. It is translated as CSARGGQRSTDEQFF.

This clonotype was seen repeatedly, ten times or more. CDR3 region: CASSVGGSNSYEQYF. The CDR3 nucleotides read TGTGCCAGCAGCGTAGGCGGGTCCAACTCCTACGAGCAGTACTTC. The gene calls are TRBV9 and TRBJ2-7, with D possibly matching TRBD2 (5 bases). V shed 0 bases and J shed 0 bases, with 10 bases lying between them. The CDR3 is made up of 15 amino acids. Germline-derived CDR1 and CDR2 are SGDLS and YYNGEE.

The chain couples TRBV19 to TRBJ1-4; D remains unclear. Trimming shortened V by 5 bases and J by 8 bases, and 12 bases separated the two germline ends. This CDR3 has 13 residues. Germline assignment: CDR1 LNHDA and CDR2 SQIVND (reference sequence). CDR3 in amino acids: CASSVDPGEKLFF. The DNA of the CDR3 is TGTGCCAGTAGTGTCGACCCGGGGGAAAAACTGTTTTTT.

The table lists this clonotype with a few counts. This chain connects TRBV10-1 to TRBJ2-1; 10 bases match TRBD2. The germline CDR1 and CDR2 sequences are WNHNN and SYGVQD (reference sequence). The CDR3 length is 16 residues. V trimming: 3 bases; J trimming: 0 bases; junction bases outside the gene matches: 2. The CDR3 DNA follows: TGCGCCAGCAGTGACCCTAGCGGGAGCTCCTACAATGAGCAGTTCTTC. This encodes CASSDPSGSSYNEQFF.

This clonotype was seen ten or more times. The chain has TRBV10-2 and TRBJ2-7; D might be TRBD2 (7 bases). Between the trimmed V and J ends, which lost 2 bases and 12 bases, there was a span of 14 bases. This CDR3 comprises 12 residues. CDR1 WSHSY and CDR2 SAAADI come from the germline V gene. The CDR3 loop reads CASSEQQGGPYF. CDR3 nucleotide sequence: TGCGCCAGCAGTGAGCAACAGGGAGGGCCGTACTTC.

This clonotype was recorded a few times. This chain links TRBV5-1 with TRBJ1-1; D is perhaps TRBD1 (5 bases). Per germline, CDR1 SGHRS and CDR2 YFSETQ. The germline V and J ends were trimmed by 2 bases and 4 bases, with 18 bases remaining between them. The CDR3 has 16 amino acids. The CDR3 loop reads CASSFPREPGGTEAFF. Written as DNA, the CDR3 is TGCGCCAGCAGCTTCCCCCGTGAACCCGGGGGCACTGAAGCTTTCTTT.

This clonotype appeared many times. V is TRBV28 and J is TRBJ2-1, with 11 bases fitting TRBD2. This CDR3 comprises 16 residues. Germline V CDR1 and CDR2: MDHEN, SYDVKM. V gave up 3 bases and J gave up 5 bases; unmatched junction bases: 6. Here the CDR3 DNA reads TGTGCCAGCAGTTTGTCCGGGACTAGCGGCCACAATGAGCAGTTCTTC. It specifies CASSLSGTSGHNEQFF. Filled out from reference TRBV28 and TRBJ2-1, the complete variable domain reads DVKVTQSSRYLVKRTGEKVFLECVQDMDHENMFWYRQDPGLGLRLIYFSYDVKMKEKGDIPEGYSVSREKKERFSLILESASTNQTSMYLCASSLSGTSGHNEQFFGPGTRLTVL.

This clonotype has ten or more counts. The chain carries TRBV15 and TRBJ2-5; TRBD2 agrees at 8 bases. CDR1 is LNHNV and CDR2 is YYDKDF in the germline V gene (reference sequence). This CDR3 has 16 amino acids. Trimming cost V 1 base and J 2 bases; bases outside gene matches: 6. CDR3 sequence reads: CATSRGEAGVQETQYF. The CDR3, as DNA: TGTGCCACCAGCAGAGGGGAAGCGGGGGTTCAAGAGACCCAGTACTTC.

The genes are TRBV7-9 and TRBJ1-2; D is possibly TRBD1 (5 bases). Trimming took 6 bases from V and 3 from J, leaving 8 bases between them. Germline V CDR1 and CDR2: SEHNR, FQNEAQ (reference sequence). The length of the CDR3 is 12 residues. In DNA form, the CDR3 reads TGTGCCAGCAGTACAGGCTACTATGGCTACACCTTC. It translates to CASSTGYYGYTF.

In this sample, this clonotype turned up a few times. In DNA, the CDR3 is TGTGCCAGCAGCTTGGCGTACGGTGTTCTAGCCAAAAACATTCAGTACTTC. Amino acid sequence: CASSLAYGVLAKNIQYF. The chain has TRBV5-6 and TRBJ2-4; D gene ambiguous. The germline V and J ends were trimmed by 0 bases and 0 bases, with 13 bases remaining between them. Germline V lookup: CDR1 SGHDT, CDR2 YYEEEE. The CDR3 extends over 17 amino acids.

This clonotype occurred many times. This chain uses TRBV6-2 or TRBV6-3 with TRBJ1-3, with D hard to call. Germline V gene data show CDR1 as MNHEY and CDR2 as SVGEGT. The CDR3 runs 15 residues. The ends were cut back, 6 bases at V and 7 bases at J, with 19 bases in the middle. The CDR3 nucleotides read TGTGCCAGCAGCCCCGCGGACGGAAGAAAGAACACCATATATTTT. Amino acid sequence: CASSPADGRKNTIYF.

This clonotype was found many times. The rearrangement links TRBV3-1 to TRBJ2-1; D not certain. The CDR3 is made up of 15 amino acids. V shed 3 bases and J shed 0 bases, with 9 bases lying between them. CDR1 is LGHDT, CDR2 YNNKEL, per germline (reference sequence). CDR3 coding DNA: TGTGCCAGCAGCCAGGTTCTTAGCTCCTACAATGAGCAGTTCTTC. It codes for CASSQVLSSYNEQFF.

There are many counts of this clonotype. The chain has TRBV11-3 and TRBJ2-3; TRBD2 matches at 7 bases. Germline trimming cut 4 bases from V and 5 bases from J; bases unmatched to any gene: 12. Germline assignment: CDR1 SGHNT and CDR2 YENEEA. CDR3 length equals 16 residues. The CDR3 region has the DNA TGTGCCAGCAGCTCATCTAGCGGCGGGGCCGGAGATACGCAGTATTTT. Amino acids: CASSSSSGGAGDTQYF.

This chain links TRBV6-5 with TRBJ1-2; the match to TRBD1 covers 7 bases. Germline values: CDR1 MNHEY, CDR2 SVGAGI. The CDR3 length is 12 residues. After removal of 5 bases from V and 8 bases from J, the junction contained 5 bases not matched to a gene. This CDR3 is CASSTTGNGYTF. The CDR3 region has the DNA TGTGCCAGCAGTACGACAGGGAACGGCTACACCTTC.

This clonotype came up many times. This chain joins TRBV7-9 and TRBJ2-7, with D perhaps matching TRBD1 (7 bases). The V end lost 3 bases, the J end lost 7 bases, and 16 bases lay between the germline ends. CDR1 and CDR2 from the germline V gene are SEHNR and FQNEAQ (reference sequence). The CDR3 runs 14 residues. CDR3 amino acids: CASSLESTGREQYF. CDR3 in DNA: TGTGCCAGCAGCTTGGAGTCGACAGGGAGGGAGCAGTACTTC.